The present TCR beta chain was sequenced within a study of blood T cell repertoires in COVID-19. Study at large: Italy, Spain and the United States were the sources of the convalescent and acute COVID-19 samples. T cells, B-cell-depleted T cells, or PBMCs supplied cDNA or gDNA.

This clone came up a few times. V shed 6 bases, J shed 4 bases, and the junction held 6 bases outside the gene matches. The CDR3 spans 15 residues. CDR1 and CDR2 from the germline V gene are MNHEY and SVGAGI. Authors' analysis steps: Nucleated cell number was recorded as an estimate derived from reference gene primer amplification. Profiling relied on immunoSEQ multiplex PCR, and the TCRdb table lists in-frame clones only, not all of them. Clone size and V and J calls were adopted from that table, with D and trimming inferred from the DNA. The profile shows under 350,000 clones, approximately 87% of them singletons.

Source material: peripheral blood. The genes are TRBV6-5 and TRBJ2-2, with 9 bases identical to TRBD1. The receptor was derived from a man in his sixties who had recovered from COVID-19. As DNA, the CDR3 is TGTGCCAGCAGAGCGGGACAGGGTCCCACCGGGGAGCTGTTTTTT. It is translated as CASRAGQGPTGELFF.